The 8 T cell receptor beta chains listed next were all sequenced from one sample in a study of CXCR3-negative and CXCR3-positive naive CD8 T cells. It was by 5' RACE with UMI labels that the TRB cDNA libraries were prepared. TCRdb re-called the 5' RACE reads; one entry per CDR3 protein, DNA not given. The ten top clones account for 0.45% to 0.6%, within a sample of 100,000 to 150,000 distinct CDR3 sequences. Input material: naive CXCR3- CD8+ T cells from blood. This sample's subset: CD45RO-CCR7+CD27+CD95- naive CD8+ T cells lacking CXCR3 (TNR3-). All receptors derive from a human donor in good health. Some clones in this sample may be carry-over from other donors' samples.

The gene calls are TRBV7-6 and TRBJ2-5; the D call from TCRdb, TRBD2, cannot be confirmed without DNA. This CDR3 has 17 residues. CDR1 and CDR2 (germline): SGHVS, FNYEAQ. CDR3 loop: CASSFRGTSGEQETQYF.

J is TRBJ1-1 and V is TRBV5-1. The CDR3 covers 14 residues. Germline CDR1 SGHRS, CDR2 YFSETQ. The CDR3: CASSLGASNTEAFF.

The chain is built from TRBV29-1 and TRBJ2-1; lacking DNA, the TRBD2 call made by TCRdb goes unchecked. The CDR3 covers 14 residues. Germline CDR1 reads SQVTM; CDR2 reads ANQGSEA. The CDR3 region is CSVFGGGQYNEQFF.

The rearrangement links TRBV5-1 to TRBJ2-5. This CDR3 comprises 14 residues. Germline CDR1 and CDR2: SGHRS and YFSETQ. The CDR3 reads CASSLGGTQETQYF.

This chain uses TRBV29-1 with TRBJ2-7; without DNA, the TCRdb call of TRBD1 cannot be checked. The germline V gene encodes CDR1 SQVTM and CDR2 ANQGSEA. The CDR3 is 11 residues long. This CDR3 reads CSVVQGYEQYF.

The V and J genes are TRBV20-1 and TRBJ1-2. The V gene's germline CDR1 is DFQATT and CDR2 SNEGSKA (reference sequence). CDR3 length equals 14 residues. Here the CDR3 reads CSARENQVSAGYTF.

V gene TRBV20-1 combines with J gene TRBJ2-2. This CDR3 has 12 amino acids. CDR1 DFQATT and CDR2 SNEGSKA come from the germline V gene (reference sequence). The CDR3 is CSATDYTGELFF.

This rearrangement joins TRBV19 to TRBJ2-7. CDR3 length: 11 residues. CDR1 and CDR2 from the germline V gene are LNHDA and SQIVND (reference sequence). CDR3 loop: CASMAGSEQYF.